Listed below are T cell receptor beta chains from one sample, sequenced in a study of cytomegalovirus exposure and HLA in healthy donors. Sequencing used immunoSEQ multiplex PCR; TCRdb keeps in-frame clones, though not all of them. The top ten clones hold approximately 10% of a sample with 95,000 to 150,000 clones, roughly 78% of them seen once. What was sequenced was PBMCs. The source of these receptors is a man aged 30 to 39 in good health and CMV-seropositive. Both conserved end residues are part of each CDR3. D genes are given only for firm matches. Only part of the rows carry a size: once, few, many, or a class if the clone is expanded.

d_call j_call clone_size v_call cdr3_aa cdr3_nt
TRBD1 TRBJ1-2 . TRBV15 CATSRGTRGQHYGYTF TGTGCCACCAGCAGAGGAACCAGGGGGCAGCACTATGGCTACACCTTC
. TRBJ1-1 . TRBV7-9 CASSEEATEAFF TGTGCCAGCAGCGAGGAGGCCACTGAAGCTTTCTTT
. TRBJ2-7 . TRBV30 CAWSRVADSYEQYF TGTGCCTGGAGTCGAGTCGCCGACTCCTACGAGCAGTACTTC
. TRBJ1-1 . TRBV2 CASSDQGSGEAFF TGTGCCAGCAGTGACCAGGGTTCTGGTGAAGCTTTCTTT
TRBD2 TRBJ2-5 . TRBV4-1 CASSQTSGAGTQYF TGCGCCAGCAGCCAGACAAGCGGGGCTGGGACCCAGTACTTC
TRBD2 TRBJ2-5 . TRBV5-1 CASSFTMKLAEQETQYF TGCGCCAGCAGCTTTACGATGAAACTAGCGGAGCAAGAGACCCAGTACTTC
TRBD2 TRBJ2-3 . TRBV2 CASSRLAADTQYF TGTGCCAGCAGTAGACTAGCTGCAGATACGCAGTATTTT
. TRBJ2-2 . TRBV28 CASSLFAGNTGELFF TGTGCCAGCAGTTTATTTGCGGGGAACACCGGGGAGCTGTTTTTT
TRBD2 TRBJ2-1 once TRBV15 CATSRDPPSGGYNEQFF TGTGCCACCAGCAGAGATCCCCCCAGCGGGGGTTACAATGAGCAGTTCTTC
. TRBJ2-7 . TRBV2 CASRQGTYEQYF TGTGCCAGCAGACAGGGCACCTACGAGCAGTACTTC
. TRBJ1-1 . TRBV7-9 CASSLGQGTEAFF TGTGCCAGCAGCTTAGGTCAGGGCACTGAAGCTTTCTTT
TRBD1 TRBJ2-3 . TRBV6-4 CASSKMGQGAGTDTQYF TGTGCCAGCAGCAAAATGGGACAGGGGGCAGGAACAGATACGCAGTATTTT
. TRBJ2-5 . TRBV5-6 CASSLTGVSRQETQYF TGTGCCAGCAGCTTGACGGGGGTATCCCGCCAAGAGACCCAGTACTTC
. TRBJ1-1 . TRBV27 CASSPLSGLRAFF TGTGCCAGCAGTCCCCTTTCAGGTCTTAGAGCTTTCTTT
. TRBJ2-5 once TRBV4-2 CASSKDSPGTQYF TGTGCCAGCAGCAAAGACTCCCCGGGGACCCAGTACTTC
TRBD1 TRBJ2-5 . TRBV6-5 CASREGQGAQETQYF TGTGCCAGCAGAGAGGGACAGGGGGCCCAAGAGACCCAGTACTTC
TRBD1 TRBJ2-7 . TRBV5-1 CASSSRQGASYEQYF TGCGCCAGCAGCTCCCGACAGGGGGCATCGTACGAGCAGTACTTC
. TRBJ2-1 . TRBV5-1 CASSLRAGYNEQFF TGCGCCAGCAGCTTACGGGCGGGCTACAATGAGCAGTTCTTC
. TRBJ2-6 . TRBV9 CASSVDSPSDQSGANGLTF TGTGCCAGCAGCGTAGACAGTCCCTCAGATCAGTCTGGGGCCAACGGCCTGACTTTC
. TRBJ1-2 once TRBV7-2 CASSLEAGVGYTF TGTGCCAGCAGCTTAGAAGCAGGGGTGGGCTACACCTTC
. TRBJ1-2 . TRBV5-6 CASSWGREVYGYTF TGTGCCAGCAGCTGGGGCAGGGAGGTGTATGGCTACACCTTC
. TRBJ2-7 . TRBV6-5 CASSYGREVYEQYF TGTGCCAGCAGTTACGGCAGGGAAGTCTACGAGCAGTACTTC
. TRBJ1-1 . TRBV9 CASSVSTDPNTEAFF TGTGCCAGCAGCGTGTCGACAGACCCGAACACTGAAGCTTTCTTT
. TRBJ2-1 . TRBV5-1 CASSLNGNEQFF TGCGCCAGCAGTCTGAACGGGAATGAGCAGTTCTTC
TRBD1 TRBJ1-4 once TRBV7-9 CASSLDGRTGLIIEEKLFF TGTGCCAGCAGCTTAGACGGGAGGACAGGGCTGATAATAGAGGAAAAACTGTTTTTT
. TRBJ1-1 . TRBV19 CASSITGGRAEAFF TGTGCCAGTAGTATAACCGGGGGTAGGGCTGAAGCTTTCTTT
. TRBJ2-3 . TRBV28 CASRSGSDTQYF TGTGCCTCTCGGTCAGGGTCAGATACGCAGTATTTT
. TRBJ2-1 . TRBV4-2 CASSQDLLWPAGSYNEQFF TGTGCCAGCAGCCAAGATCTGCTCTGGCCCGCGGGCTCCTACAATGAGCAGTTCTTC
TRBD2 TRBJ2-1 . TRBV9 CASSVGGAGGVLDEQFF TGTGCCAGCAGCGTAGGAGGGGCGGGGGGGGTTTTGGATGAGCAGTTCTTC
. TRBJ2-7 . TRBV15 CATSSARTYEQYF TGTGCCACCAGCAGCGCTCGCACCTACGAGCAGTACTTC
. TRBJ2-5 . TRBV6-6 CASSYSPLEQTQYF TGTGCCAGCAGTTACTCCCCTTTGGAGCAGACCCAGTACTTC